This T cell receptor beta chain is from a study of control samples from healthy donors and cancer patients. TCRdb's table, derived via immunoSEQ multiplex PCR, lists solely in-frame clones and lacks some. The sample lists roughly 120,000 clones; approximately 94% were seen once. Germline CDR1 is SGHAT and CDR2 is FQNNGV. The CDR3 has 14 amino acids. V was pared by 1 base and J by 8 bases, with 11 bases between. The chain is built from TRBV11-2 and TRBJ1-4; D unclear. The sequence was collected from a young man in good health. The sequencing sample was made of blood. CDR3 loop: CASSLGLSSEKLFF. The CDR3, as DNA: TGTGCCAGCAGCTTAGGACTTAGTAGCGAAAAACTGTTTTTT.